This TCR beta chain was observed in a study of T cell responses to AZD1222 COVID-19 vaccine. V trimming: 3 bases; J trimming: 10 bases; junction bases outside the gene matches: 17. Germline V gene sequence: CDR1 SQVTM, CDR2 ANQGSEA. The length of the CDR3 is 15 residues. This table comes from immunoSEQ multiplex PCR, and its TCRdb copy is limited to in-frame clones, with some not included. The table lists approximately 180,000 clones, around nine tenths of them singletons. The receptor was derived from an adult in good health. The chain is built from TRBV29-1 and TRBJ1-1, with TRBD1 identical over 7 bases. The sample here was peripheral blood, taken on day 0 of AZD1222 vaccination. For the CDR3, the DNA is TGCAGCGTTGATTCGGGTAGGAGGGGGCGCCTCGGAGCTTTCTTT. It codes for CSVDSGRRGRLGAFF.